This passage covers 29 T cell receptor beta chains from one sample sequenced in a study of blood T cell repertoires in COVID-19. Assay used: immunoSEQ multiplex PCR; TCRdb lists only in-frame clones, some missing. The sample shows 350,000 to 400,000 clones, approximately 92% of them seen only once. Sequencing used PBMCs or T cells enriched from blood (not recorded which). These receptors all come from a man between 18 and 29 years old who had recovered from COVID-19.

CDR3 sequence (DNA): TGTGCCAGCAGTCCCTTGGGACTAGCGGAAAGCTCCTACAATGAGCAGTTCTTC. Translating gives CASSPLGLAESSYNEQFF. The chain couples TRBV28 to TRBJ2-1, with 11 bases that match TRBD2. The CDR3 is made up of 18 amino acids. Losses at the gene ends were 5 bases for V and 0 bases for J; bases not matched to a gene: 9. Germline CDR1 reads MDHEN; CDR2 reads SYDVKM. The complete variable domain, with remaining parts taken from reference TRBV28 and TRBJ2-1, reads DVKVTQSSRYLVKRTGEKVFLECVQDMDHENMFWYRQDPGLGLRLIYFSYDVKMKEKGDIPEGYSVSREKKERFSLILESASTNQTSMYLCASSPLGLAESSYNEQFFGPGTRLTVL.

The chain carries TRBV5-6 and TRBJ1-1; D uncertain. V lost 5 bases and J 1 base, leaving 9 bases between the germline ends. The V gene's germline CDR1 is SGHDT and CDR2 YYEEEE. This CDR3 has 13 residues. CDR3 region: CASRGGRNTEAFF. CDR3 in DNA: TGTGCCAGCAGGGGAGGGAGGAACACTGAAGCTTTCTTT.

This sequence joins TRBV7-3 and TRBJ2-7, with a possible D match to TRBD2 (6 bases). CDR3 length: 14 residues. Germline V gives CDR1 SGHTA, CDR2 FQGTGA. Trimming removed 6 bases from V and 2 bases from J, with 14 bases in between. This chain's CDR3 is CASRAGPGAYEQYF. The CDR3 DNA sequence: TGTGCCAGCAGGGCGGGACCGGGGGCCTACGAGCAGTACTTC.

This clone has a single count. The rearrangement joins TRBV7-9 to TRBJ2-5; D is unresolved. CDR1 SEHNR and CDR2 FQNEAQ come from the germline V gene (reference sequence). The CDR3 spans 16 residues. Deletions cut 4 bases from V and 3 bases from J, with 18 bases between. The CDR3 bases are TGTGCCAGCAGCTCCCTGACTCGGGTTACGGAAGAGACCCAGTACTTC. Protein sequence: CASSSLTRVTEETQYF.

The chain couples TRBV5-4 to TRBJ2-3; TRBD2 aligns across 7 bases. This CDR3 is 16 amino acids long. The ends lost 6 bases at V and 0 bases at J; junction bases unmatched: 10. Germline CDR1 is SGHNT and CDR2 is YYREEE (reference sequence). The CDR3: CASTGGWGPSTDTQYF. The CDR3 nucleotides are TGTGCCAGCACGGGGGGTTGGGGCCCTAGCACAGATACGCAGTATTTT.

This rearrangement joins TRBV10-3 to TRBJ2-3, with 10 positions matching TRBD2. V was pared by 6 bases and J by 2 bases, with 8 bases of the junction left unmatched. The CDR3 spans 16 residues. Germline V gene lookup returns CDR1 ENHRY and CDR2 SYGVKD. The chain's CDR3 is CAIRGSGGRNTDTQYF. The DNA of the CDR3 is TGTGCCATCAGGGGTAGCGGGGGGCGTAACACAGATACGCAGTATTTT.

The chain uses TRBV6-5 and TRBJ2-5; 8 bases align to TRBD1. Germline V CDR1 and CDR2: MNHEY, SVGAGI. Losses at the gene ends were 6 bases for V and 5 bases for J; bases not matched to a gene: 11. CDR3 length: 15 amino acids. CDR3 coding DNA: TGTGCCAGCAGCGGGGACAGGCCTGGCGGGGAGACCCAGTACTTC. Translated, it gives CASSGDRPGGETQYF.

This chain joins TRBV5-1 and TRBJ2-2, with TRBD1 matching 9 bases. J gave up 6 bases and V 5 bases, and 14 bases lay outside the gene matches. The germline gives CDR1 SGHRS, CDR2 YFSETQ. CDR3 size: 17 residues. The DNA of the CDR3 is TGCGCCAGCAGAGTACCAACCGGGACAGGGTATTCCGGGGAGCTGTTTTTT. Residues: CASRVPTGTGYSGELFF.

The chain combines TRBV24-1 with TRBJ2-5; TRBD1 matches at 9 bases. CDR3 length equals 15 residues. Germline V gene data show CDR1 as KGHDR and CDR2 as SFDVKD. Trimming took 3 bases from V and 4 from J; bases not matched to a gene: 5. CDR3 loop: CATSDPGQGSETQYF. For the CDR3, the DNA is TGTGCCACCAGTGATCCGGGACAGGGTTCAGAGACCCAGTACTTC.

The J gene is TRBJ2-1, the V gene TRBV7-8; TRBD2 agrees at 7 bases. The CDR3 has 15 amino acids. Looked up from germline, CDR1 is SGHVS and CDR2 is FQNEAQ. V lost 1 base, J lost 1 base, and 1 base stayed unmatched. The CDR3: CASSLVRESYNEQFF. In DNA form, the CDR3 reads TGTGCCAGCAGCTTAGTGCGGGAGTCCTACAATGAGCAGTTCTTC.

This clone was seen a single time. The chain recombines TRBV5-1 with TRBJ1-2, with 10 nucleotides matching TRBD1. The CDR3 loop spans 12 amino acids. J lost 7 bases, V lost 4 bases, and 1 base had no gene match. Germline CDR1 is SGHRS and CDR2 is YFSETQ. CDR3: CASSRDRGGYTF. DNA for the CDR3: TGCGCCAGCAGCCGGGACAGGGGTGGCTACACCTTC.

This chain connects TRBV19 to TRBJ2-3; 8 bases align to TRBD1. Germline assignment: CDR1 LNHDA and CDR2 SQIVND (reference sequence). V was pared by 5 bases and J by 2 bases, with 3 bases of the junction left unmatched. The CDR3 covers 14 residues. The CDR3 nucleotides read TGTGCCAGTAGTCGACAGGGGACCACAGATACGCAGTATTTT. This sequence encodes CASSRQGTTDTQYF.

In this sample, this clone turned up a few times. The chain couples TRBV6-4 to TRBJ2-3; tentatively, D is TRBD2 (7 bases). The CDR3 length is 15 residues. Germline lookup yields CDR1 MRHNA and CDR2 SNTAGT. V shed 2 bases and J shed 0 bases, with 9 bases lying between them. The CDR3 is CASSDGGASTDTQYF. Here the CDR3 DNA reads TGTGCCAGCAGTGACGGGGGGGCTAGCACAGATACGCAGTATTTT.

In this sample, this clone turned up once. The rearrangement joins TRBV3-1 (or the pseudogene TRBV3-2) to TRBJ2-3; 12 bases are shared with TRBD2. V lost 1 base to trimming and J lost 8 bases; unmatched junction nucleotides: 4. Germline CDR1 LGHDT, CDR2 YNNKEL (reference sequence). The CDR3 is 15 amino acids. CDR3 DNA: TGTGCCAGCAGCCAAGTGACTAGCGGGAGTAGTACGCAGTATTTT. It codes for CASSQVTSGSSTQYF.

The genes are TRBV4-1 and TRBJ2-2; 7 nucleotides agree with TRBD2. CDR3 length: 12 residues. Unmatched junction bases numbered 6, after V lost 6 bases and J lost 11 bases. Germline V gives CDR1 MGHRA, CDR2 YSYEKL. Here the CDR3 reads CASSSGGHELFF. The CDR3 DNA follows: TGCGCCAGCAGTTCGGGGGGTCATGAGCTGTTTTTT.

The CDR3 DNA follows: TGTGCTACTACTCAGTTGACTAGCACAGATACGCAGTATTTT. It is translated as CATTQLTSTDTQYF. The gene calls are TRBV2 and TRBJ2-3; D unclear. This CDR3 comprises 14 residues. In germline, CDR1 is SNHLY, CDR2 FYNNEI.

This chain links TRBV4-2 with TRBJ2-6; D not resolved. V was trimmed by 0 bases and J by 0 bases, leaving 9 bases between them. In germline, CDR1 is LGHNA, CDR2 YNFKEQ. CDR3 length equals 17 residues. In DNA form, the CDR3 reads TGTGCCAGCAGCCAAGATCACCGGAGCTCTGGGGCCAACGTCCTGACTTTC. It is translated as CASSQDHRSSGANVLTF.

The CDR3 nucleotides are TGTGCCAGCAGCTTGGTCTATAGCGAGGGCACAGATACGCAGTATTTT. Translated: CASSLVYSEGTDTQYF. The chain recombines TRBV5-6 with TRBJ2-3; D is perhaps TRBD2 (5 bases). CDR3 length equals 16 residues. Trimming removed 0 bases from V and 1 base from J, with 12 bases in between. Germline V lookup: CDR1 SGHDT, CDR2 YYEEEE.

The chain recombines TRBV9 with TRBJ1-5; no definite D call. There are 15 residues in the CDR3. The germline V and J ends were trimmed by 4 bases and 4 bases, with 15 bases remaining between them. Per germline, CDR1 SGDLS and CDR2 YYNGEE. This CDR3 is CASSPSPRDNQPQHF. In nucleotides, the CDR3 is TGTGCCAGCAGCCCCAGTCCCCGTGATAATCAGCCCCAGCATTTT. The full variable domain, with the rest looked up from reference TRBV9 and TRBJ1-5, is DSGVTQTPKHLITATGQRVTLRCSPRSGDLSVYWYQQSLDQGLQFLIQYYNGEERAKGNILERFSAQQFPDLHSELNLSSLELGDSALYFCASSPSPRDNQPQHFGDGTRLSIL.

Turning to this clone: Different DNA sequences within this sample yield the same CDR3. V usage is TRBV27 and J usage is TRBJ1-2; a possible D gene is TRBD1 (5 bases). CDR3 length equals 13 residues. Germline CDR1 is MNHEY and CDR2 is SMNVEV (reference sequence). Trimming removed 2 bases from V and 2 bases from J, with 6 bases in between. The CDR3 DNA is TGTGCCAGCAGTTTACGACAGAACTATGGCTACACCTTC. Protein product: CASSLRQNYGYTF.

This chain's CDR3 is CAISAAGAYNEQFF. CDR3 coding DNA: TGTGCCATCAGTGCTGCGGGGGCATACAATGAGCAGTTCTTC. J is TRBJ2-1 and V is TRBV10-3, with D maybe TRBD2 (7 bases). V dropped 4 bases and J dropped 4 bases, with 11 bases sitting between them. From germline, CDR1 is ENHRY and CDR2 SYGVKD. This CDR3 is built from 14 residues.

The chain has TRBV27 and TRBJ2-7; D unclear. The CDR3 runs 15 residues. Germline V lookup: CDR1 MNHEY, CDR2 SMNVEV (reference sequence). Trimming took 1 base from V and 2 from J, leaving 12 bases between them. In nucleotides, the CDR3 is TGTGCCAGCAGTTTATATCCAGGTTCAGCCTACGAGCAGTACTTC. Translating gives CASSLYPGSAYEQYF.

This rearrangement joins TRBV3-1 (or the pseudogene TRBV3-2) to TRBJ2-1, with TRBD1 matching over 7 bases. V lost 1 base and J lost 8; bases outside the gene matches: 8. Germline-derived CDR1 and CDR2 are LGHDT and YNNKEL (reference sequence). The CDR3 consists of 15 residues. The CDR3 reads CASSQAGTASDEQFF. CDR3 bases: TGTGCCAGCAGCCAAGCCGGGACAGCGAGCGATGAGCAGTTCTTC.

The genes are TRBV5-6 and TRBJ1-2; D is undetermined. CDR1 and CDR2 (germline): SGHDT, YYEEEE. Trimming stripped 7 bases from V and 0 bases from J, with 19 bases between. This CDR3 is 16 amino acids long. This chain's CDR3 is CASVLYLIRANYGYTF. The CDR3 bases are TGTGCCAGCGTCCTATACCTCATAAGAGCTAACTATGGCTACACCTTC. Supplemented by reference TRBV5-6 and TRBJ1-2, the full variable domain reads DAGVTQSPTHLIKTRGQQVTLRCSPKSGHDTVSWYQQALGQGPQFIFQYYEEEERQRGNFPDRFSGHQFPNYSSELNVNALLLGDSALYLCASVLYLIRANYGYTFGSGTRLTVV.

The gene calls are TRBV7-2 and TRBJ2-5; the match to TRBD2 covers 7 bases. V dropped 0 bases and J dropped 9; count of bases not matched to a gene: 16. The CDR3 consists of 17 residues. Germline V gives CDR1 SGHTA, CDR2 FQGNSA. The DNA for the CDR3 is TGTGCCAGCAGCTTAGCAGCTAGCGGAGGCCTCTTGAGGGCCCAGTACTTC. It specifies CASSLAASGGLLRAQYF. The full variable domain, rest sourced from reference TRBV7-2 and TRBJ2-5, is GAGVSQSPSNKVTEKGKDVELRCDPISGHTALYWYRQSLGQGLEFLIYFQGNSAPDKSGLPSDRFSAERTGGSVSTLTIQRTQQEDSAVYLCASSLAASGGLLRAQYFGPGTRLLVL.

The chain employs TRBV7-9 and TRBJ2-2; no clear D. Trimming shortened V by 2 bases and J by 5 bases, and 9 bases separated the two germline ends. Germline V gene lookup returns CDR1 SEHNR and CDR2 FQNEAQ (reference sequence). CDR3 length equals 14 residues. CDR3 amino acids: CASSLSGRTGELFF. For the CDR3, the DNA is TGTGCCAGCAGCTTATCGGGTAGGACCGGGGAGCTGTTTTTT.

V usage is TRBV6-5 and J usage is TRBJ2-7, with D possibly matching TRBD1 (6 bases). Germline CDR1 and CDR2: MNHEY and SVGAGI. Trimming took 4 bases from V and 3 from J, leaving 13 bases between them. This CDR3 spans 14 amino acids. The CDR3 region is CASSLGAGRYEQYF. The CDR3 DNA is TGTGCCAGCAGTTTGGGGGCTGGACGCTACGAGCAGTACTTC.

This sequence joins TRBV19 and TRBJ2-7; D might be TRBD1 (6 bases). Deletions cut 7 bases from V and 3 bases from J, with 22 bases between. The CDR3 runs to 16 residues. Germline V gene lookup returns CDR1 LNHDA and CDR2 SQIVND (reference sequence). The CDR3 reads CASTPSWDTRIYEQYF. The CDR3 DNA is TGTGCCAGTACCCCAAGTTGGGACACAAGGATCTACGAGCAGTACTTC.

The chain has TRBV18 and TRBJ2-5, with TRBD1 matching 8 bases. Germline CDR1 KGHSH, CDR2 LQKENI. The J segment lost 4 bases and the V segment lost 3 bases, leaving 7 bases of the junction unmatched. The CDR3 is 15 residues long. The CDR3: CASSPIRDRRETQYF. As DNA, the CDR3 is TGTGCCAGCTCACCTATACGGGACAGGAGAGAGACCCAGTACTTC. The full variable domain, its missing parts supplied by reference TRBV18 and TRBJ2-5, is NAGVMQNPRHLVRRRGQEARLRCSPMKGHSHVYWYRQLPEEGLKFMVYLQKENIIDESGMPKERFSAEFPKEGPSILRIQQVVRGDSAAYFCASSPIRDRRETQYFGPGTRLLVL.